This T cell receptor (beta chain) is drawn from a study of glioma-infiltrating T cells. Turning to the study itself: Dexamethasone exposure before glioma surgery was limited to six or fewer days.

Amplification of TCR alpha and beta CDR3 regions from RNA used iRepertoire nested multiplex PCR. TCRdb re-called the multiplex PCR reads through MiXCR, storing one row per CDR3 protein. Of more than 300,000 distinct CDR3 sequences listed, more than 35% are singletons. This CDR3 comprises 16 residues. CDR1 and CDR2 from the germline V gene are MNHEY and SVGEGT. V was clipped by 0 bases and J by 4 bases, with 15 bases between them. Whole-study results and caveats: Signature shared blood CDR3 motifs were enriched in low-divergence and depleted in high-divergence patients.

This clonotype was seen ten or more times. Its antigen is undetermined. The chain is built from TRBV6-2 or TRBV6-3 and TRBJ1-2, with D unclear. This TCR derives from a human donor with low-grade glioma or glioblastoma, undergoing nonglioma brain surgery, or in good health (not recorded which). Source material: glioma tissue, nonneoplastic brain tissue, or PBMCs (not recorded which). The CDR3 spells CASSYSVRVRGYGYTF. In DNA, the CDR3 is TGTGCCAGCAGTTACTCCGTTCGGGTTCGGGGCTATGGCTACACCTTC.